This T cell receptor (beta chain) is drawn from a study of shared clonotypes between healthy human individuals. CD45RO-negative, CCR7-positively selected cells formed the naive CD8 fraction, excluding terminally differentiated effector memory CD45RA+ cells. Comments on this clone: What it binds is not known.

At deep level, the assay was performed. Sorted-subset replicate PCRs used 150 to 200 ng of genomic DNA. This amount corresponded to about 30,000 T cell genomes. Sequencing used immunoSEQ multiplex PCR; TCRdb keeps in-frame clones, though not all of them. The table records about 800,000 clones, 95% to 97% of them present only once. V was pared by 2 bases and J by 5 bases, with 10 bases of the junction left unmatched. From germline, CDR1 is SGHVS and CDR2 FQNEAQ. CDR3 length equals 17 residues. Study-wide results and limits: The authors expected sequencing depth to affect clonotype sharing among donors.

The rearrangement links TRBV7-8 to TRBJ2-1; 9 nucleotides agree with TRBD2. The sequence was collected from a man aged 25 to 40 in good health. The sample taken for sequencing was naive CD8+ T cells sorted from blood. The CDR3 bases are TGTGCCAGCAGCTTACGCGGCGGGAGGGCCGAAGACAATGAGCAGTTCTTC. It encodes CASSLRGGRAEDNEQFF.